Shown below are 23 T cell receptor beta chains from a single sample sequenced in a study of T cell repertoires in cytomegalovirus infection. These receptors lack a known antigen. One entry per CDR3 protein, called by TCRdb with MiXCR from the reads. The sample holds under 300,000 distinct CDR3 sequences; around 20% are singletons and the top ten take 15% to 20%. The sample consisted of cultured PBMCs, taken from culture after CMV antigen stimulation. Receptors were obtained from a human donor in good health (CMV status not recorded). Some clones in this sample may be carry-over from other donors' samples.

This clonotype was seen only a few times. The V and J genes are TRBV6-2 or TRBV6-3 and TRBJ2-3; TRBD2 aligns across 13 bases. This CDR3 spans 16 amino acids. The junction had 5 bases not matched to a gene; V was cut back by 6 bases and J by 2 bases. Per germline, CDR1 MNHEY and CDR2 SVGEGT. The CDR3: CASRTGLAGYTDTQYF. The CDR3 DNA reads TGTGCCAGCAGGACGGGACTAGCGGGGTACACAGATACGCAGTATTTT.

This clonotype was picked up a small number of times. The chain uses TRBV28 and TRBJ1-5; no clear D gene. V dropped 5 bases and J dropped 2 bases, with 10 bases sitting between them. There are 14 residues in the CDR3. CDR1 is MDHEN and CDR2 is SYDVKM in the germline V gene. The CDR3 nucleotides are TGTGCCAGCAGTCCCCTGGACGGCAATCAGCCCCAGCATTTT. This translates into CASSPLDGNQPQHF.

This clonotype was observed a handful of times. V gene TRBV28 combines with J gene TRBJ1-2; 9 bases line up with TRBD1. The CDR3 sequence is 13 residues long. Trimming cost V 7 bases and J 8 bases; bases outside gene matches: 8. Germline V lookup: CDR1 MDHEN, CDR2 SYDVKM. In DNA form, the CDR3 reads TGTGCCAGCACAACCGGGACAGGGCTCGGCTACACCTTC. Its translation: CASTTGTGLGYTF.

This clonotype has more than one count but fewer than ten. V usage is TRBV5-6 and J usage is TRBJ2-1; TRBD2 aligns across 9 bases. J lost 8 bases, V lost 4 bases, and 10 bases had no gene match. The CDR3 extends over 15 amino acids. Germline CDR1 and CDR2: SGHDT and YYEEEE. CDR3 loop: CASSPPGLAADEQFF. CDR3 DNA: TGTGCCAGCAGCCCTCCGGGACTAGCCGCCGATGAGCAGTTCTTC. The complete variable domain, with remaining parts taken from reference TRBV5-6 and TRBJ2-1, reads DAGVTQSPTHLIKTRGQQVTLRCSPKSGHDTVSWYQQALGQGPQFIFQYYEEEERQRGNFPDRFSGHQFPNYSSELNVNALLLGDSALYLCASSPPGLAADEQFFGPGTRLTVL.

The sample holds a few counts of this clonotype. This chain uses TRBV20-1 with TRBJ2-3, with unresolved D. Germline V gene data show CDR1 as DFQATT and CDR2 as SNEGSKA (reference sequence). V lost 5 bases and J lost 7, with 22 bases in between. The CDR3 runs to 15 residues. The CDR3 region is CSAGRSSLVINTQYF. DNA of the CDR3: TGCAGTGCTGGGCGCAGCTCCTTAGTAATTAATACGCAGTATTTT.

The CDR3 bases are TGTGCCAGCAGCGGGGGAGATCAGCCCCAGCATTTT. This translates into CASSGGDQPQHF. The chain couples TRBV7-3 to TRBJ1-5; tentatively, D is TRBD1 (5 bases). Germline V CDR1 and CDR2: SGHTA, FQGTGA. V was pared by 5 bases and J by 5 bases, with 7 bases between. The CDR3 runs 12 residues.

This chain connects TRBV28 to TRBJ2-7; D assignment may be TRBD1 or TRBD2 (5 bases each). The CDR3 has 16 amino acids. Per the germline V gene, CDR1 is MDHEN and CDR2 is SYDVKM. Deletions cut 1 base from V and 0 bases from J, with 13 bases between. The CDR3 here is CASSLYGTVSSYEQYF. The DNA for the CDR3 is TGTGCCAGCAGTTTATACGGGACGGTGAGCTCCTACGAGCAGTACTTC. Full variable domain (missing parts from reference TRBV28 and TRBJ2-7): DVKVTQSSRYLVKRTGEKVFLECVQDMDHENMFWYRQDPGLGLRLIYFSYDVKMKEKGDIPEGYSVSREKKERFSLILESASTNQTSMYLCASSLYGTVSSYEQYFGPGTRLTVT.

This clonotype was observed a single time. The chain couples TRBV28 to TRBJ1-2, with unresolved D. CDR1 and CDR2 from the germline V gene are MDHEN and SYDVKM. The V end was cut by 5 bases, the J end by 3 bases, with 13 bases between. This CDR3 has 14 amino acids. CDR3 in DNA: TGTGCCAGCAGTCCCCCCCGACGCTACTATGGCTACACCTTC. It is translated as CASSPPRRYYGYTF.

In this sample, this clonotype turned up many times. The rearrangement joins TRBV7-8 to TRBJ2-1; 9 bases map to TRBD2. After removal of 3 bases from V and 8 bases from J, the junction contained 8 bases not matched to a gene. From germline, CDR1 is SGHVS and CDR2 FQNEAQ. The CDR3 is 15 residues long. For the CDR3, the DNA is TGTGCCAGCAGCTTCCCGGGACTAGCAGGAGATGAGCAGTTCTTC. Protein product: CASSFPGLAGDEQFF.

This clonotype occurred many times. The V gene is TRBV11-3, the J gene TRBJ2-4; 12 nucleotides match TRBD1. J was trimmed by 7 bases and V by 5 bases; bases with no gene match: 9. The CDR3 has 16 residues. Per germline, CDR1 SGHNT and CDR2 YENEEA. The CDR3 here is CASSPYLGTGGNIQYF. The CDR3 nucleotides read TGTGCCAGCAGCCCCTACCTCGGGACAGGGGGCAACATTCAGTACTTC.

This clonotype is categorized as medium-sized. CDR3 coding DNA: TGTGCCAGCAGTTTCCGGCGACAGTACTACGAGCAGTACTTC. Translated: CASSFRRQYYEQYF. This chain connects TRBV28 to TRBJ2-7; a weak D match, TRBD1 (5 bases). CDR1 is MDHEN, CDR2 SYDVKM, per germline. Trimming took off 3 bases at V and 3 bases at J, with 12 bases between the two ends. The CDR3 runs to 14 residues.

This chain connects TRBV5-4 to TRBJ2-7; D perhaps matches TRBD2 (5 bases). V gave up 1 base and J gave up 2 bases, with 13 bases separating them. The CDR3 is made up of 15 amino acids. Germline V gene lookup returns CDR1 SGHNT and CDR2 YYREEE (reference sequence). CDR3 sequence (DNA): TGTGCCAGCAGCTTGTCGGGGAGCGTTACCTACGAGCAGTACTTC. Its translation: CASSLSGSVTYEQYF.

The J gene is TRBJ2-3, the V gene TRBV7-2; TRBD2 agrees at 10 bases. V trimming: 5 bases; J trimming: 6 bases; junction bases outside the gene matches: 11. The CDR3 has 16 amino acids. Germline CDR1 reads SGHTA; CDR2 reads FQGNSA. In nucleotides, the CDR3 is TGTGCCAGCAGCGGGTCGAGCGGGAGGGCTTCCGATACGCAGTATTTT. This encodes CASSGSSGRASDTQYF. Looking up the rest from reference TRBV7-2 and TRBJ2-3 gives the full variable domain: GAGVSQSPSNKVTEKGKDVELRCDPISGHTALYWYRQSLGQGLEFLIYFQGNSAPDKSGLPSDRFSAERTGGSVSTLTIQRTQQEDSAVYLCASSGSSGRASDTQYFGPGTRLTVL.

The chain combines TRBV12-3 or TRBV12-4 with TRBJ1-5; D remains unclear. Trimming took 4 bases from V and 2 from J, leaving 6 bases between them. The CDR3 is 13 residues long. The CDR3 bases are TGTGCCAGCAGTTCCCGAGGCAATCAGCCCCAGCATTTT. Amino acids: CASSSRGNQPQHF.

This clonotype came up many times. The rearrangement joins TRBV6-2 or TRBV6-3 to TRBJ2-5, with a tentative D call TRBD1 (5 bases). The germline gives CDR1 MNHEY, CDR2 SVGEGT. V lost 2 bases and J lost 3, with 10 bases in between. The CDR3 runs 14 residues. The chain's CDR3 is CASSYETGEETQYF. The DNA of the CDR3 is TGTGCCAGCAGTTACGAAACAGGAGAAGAGACCCAGTACTTC.

This clonotype was seen repeatedly, ten times or more. V gene TRBV12-3 or TRBV12-4 combines with J gene TRBJ2-1; D remains unclear. CDR3 length: 14 residues. The V end was cut by 7 bases, the J end by 5 bases, with 15 bases between. CDR3 DNA: TGTGCCAGCACCCAGAGAGATAAGGACAATGAGCAGTTCTTC. This translates into CASTQRDKDNEQFF.

The chain joins TRBV20-1 to TRBJ2-1, with TRBD2 matching over 9 bases. The length of the CDR3 is 16 residues. Trimming removed 0 bases from V and 0 bases from J; junction bases left unmatched: 3. The V gene's germline CDR1 is DFQATT and CDR2 SNEGSKA (reference sequence). CDR3 sequence: CSARDTLAGSYNEQFF. In DNA form, the CDR3 reads TGCAGTGCTAGAGACACACTAGCGGGCTCCTACAATGAGCAGTTCTTC.

Ten or more counts support this clonotype. The chain joins TRBV12-3 or TRBV12-4 to TRBJ1-1; TRBD1 matches at 8 bases. There are 15 residues in the CDR3. The V segment lost 6 bases and the J segment 0 bases; nucleotides outside the gene matches: 6. In nucleotides, the CDR3 is TGTGCCAGCAGCTGGGACAGGCCAGTGAACACTGAAGCTTTCTTT. It translates to CASSWDRPVNTEAFF.

The chain carries TRBV12-3 or TRBV12-4 and TRBJ2-5, with TRBD2 identical over 7 bases. The CDR3 contains 14 residues. V shed 3 bases and J 9 bases; nucleotides not matched to a gene: 10. CDR3 bases: TGTGCCAGCAGTTTCATGGTAGCTAGCGGCGCCCAGTACTTC. Translated: CASSFMVASGAQYF.

CDR3 DNA sequence: TGTGCCTGGAGTGTACGGCGTAGCACAGATACGCAGTATTTT. Its protein is CAWSVRRSTDTQYF. V is TRBV30 and J is TRBJ2-3; no definite D call. The CDR3 runs 14 residues. The germline CDR1 and CDR2 sequences are GTSNPN and SVGIG (reference sequence). Trimming stripped 0 bases from V and 0 bases from J, with 7 bases between. The full variable domain, rest sourced from reference TRBV30 and TRBJ2-3, is SQTIHQWPATLVQPVGSPLSLECTVEGTSNPNLYWYRQAAGRGLQLLFYSVGIGQISSEVPQNLSASRPQDRQFILSSKKLLLSDSGFYLCAWSVRRSTDTQYFGPGTRLTVL.

The chain combines TRBV7-2 with TRBJ2-7; 9 bases line up with TRBD2. CDR1 and CDR2 (germline): SGHTA, FQGNSA. The V gene end was trimmed by 4 bases and the J gene end by 3 bases; junction bases not matched to a gene: 4. This CDR3 contains 14 residues. The CDR3 bases are TGTGCCAGCAGCTACGGACTAGCGATCTACGAGCAGTACTTC. Translated: CASSYGLAIYEQYF.

The genes are TRBV10-3 and TRBJ2-7; no clear D. The V and J ends lost 8 bases and 5 bases respectively, with 16 bases between them. There are 13 residues in the CDR3. The germline gives CDR1 ENHRY, CDR2 SYGVKD. The CDR3 region is CAIGKNRHNEQYV. CDR3 coding DNA: TGTGCCATCGGGAAGAACCGGCACAACGAGCAGTACGTC.

The rearrangement uses TRBV2 and TRBJ2-4; tentatively, D is TRBD2 (5 bases). CDR1 and CDR2 (germline): SNHLY, FYNNEI. This CDR3 has 12 residues. Trimming removed 7 bases at V and 7 bases at J, with 11 bases between. The CDR3 spells CASNGASNIQYF. For the CDR3, the DNA is TGTGCCAGCAATGGAGCTAGCAACATTCAGTACTTC.